These T cell receptor beta chains were read from a single sample in a study of cytomegalovirus exposure and HLA in healthy donors. Data came from immunoSEQ multiplex PCR; TCRdb stores just in-frame clones and leaves some out. This table holds 200,000 or so clones, about 87% found once. Specimen: PBMCs. All receptors come from a man aged 25-45 years in good health and CMV-seronegative. Each CDR3 is given with its conserved first and last residue. The D gene is left open where the match is weak. Expanded clones get a size class; other rows say once, few or many, or leave the size out.

d_call: TRBD1
v_call: TRBV5-6
j_call: TRBJ2-7
clone_size: -
cdr3_nt: TGTGCCAGCAGCTTCATCCGGGACAGGGGCTACGAGCAGTACTTC
cdr3_aa: CASSFIRDRGYEQYF

d_call: -
v_call: TRBV6-6
j_call: TRBJ1-4
clone_size: -
cdr3_nt: TGTGCCAGCAGTTACCCGAGCGGTAATGAAAAACTGTTTTTT
cdr3_aa: CASSYPSGNEKLFF

d_call: TRBD1
v_call: TRBV11-3
j_call: TRBJ2-5
clone_size: -
cdr3_nt: TGTGCCAGCAGCTTAGGTCGGACAGGGATAGAGACCCAGTACTTC
cdr3_aa: CASSLGRTGIETQYF

d_call: -
v_call: TRBV10-1
j_call: TRBJ1-1
clone_size: -
cdr3_nt: TGCGCCAGCAGTGACGGCACTGAAGCTTTCTTT
cdr3_aa: CASSDGTEAFF

d_call: -
v_call: TRBV18
j_call: TRBJ1-1
clone_size: -
cdr3_nt: TGTGCCAGCTCACCATCCTCGACACTGCCCCGCACTGAAGCTTTCTTT
cdr3_aa: CASSPSSTLPRTEAFF

d_call: TRBD1
v_call: TRBV28
j_call: TRBJ1-1
clone_size: -
cdr3_nt: TGTGCCAGCAGTATCTCCGGGACAGGGGTTTCTGAAGCTTTCTTT
cdr3_aa: CASSISGTGVSEAFF

d_call: TRBD1
v_call: TRBV19
j_call: TRBJ1-5
clone_size: -
cdr3_nt: TGTGCCAGTAGTTCGAGGGGGACAGGGGGTTCTCAGCCCCAGCATTTT
cdr3_aa: CASSSRGTGGSQPQHF

d_call: -
v_call: TRBV7-9
j_call: TRBJ2-7
clone_size: -
cdr3_nt: TGTGCCAGCAGCCCCCCAGCAGGGGTCGAGCAGTACTTC
cdr3_aa: CASSPPAGVEQYF

d_call: TRBD1
v_call: TRBV6-6
j_call: TRBJ2-3
clone_size: few
cdr3_nt: TGTGCCAGCAGTCCTCGACGGACAGGGGACCCCGATACGCAGTATTTT
cdr3_aa: CASSPRRTGDPDTQYF

d_call: TRBD2
v_call: TRBV4-2
j_call: TRBJ2-5
clone_size: once
cdr3_nt: TGTGCCAGCAGCCAACTAGCGGGGGAAGAGACCCAGTACTTC
cdr3_aa: CASSQLAGEETQYF

d_call: -
v_call: TRBV6-5
j_call: TRBJ2-6
clone_size: -
cdr3_nt: TGTGCCAGCAGAGCCGTGAGCTCTGGGGCCAACGTCCTGACTTTC
cdr3_aa: CASRAVSSGANVLTF

d_call: TRBD2
v_call: TRBV5-6
j_call: TRBJ2-3
clone_size: -
cdr3_nt: TGTGCCAGCAGCTTGGTACTAGCGGGGGGCGGCACAGATACGCAGTATTTT
cdr3_aa: CASSLVLAGGGTDTQYF

d_call: TRBD1
v_call: TRBV2
j_call: TRBJ2-1
clone_size: -
cdr3_nt: TGTGCCAGCAGATTGGACAGGGACAATGAGCAGTTCTTC
cdr3_aa: CASRLDRDNEQFF

d_call: -
v_call: TRBV5-4
j_call: TRBJ2-7
clone_size: -
cdr3_nt: TGTGCCAGCAGCTTGTGGCAGGGTAATTACTCCTACGAGCAGTACTTC
cdr3_aa: CASSLWQGNYSYEQYF

d_call: -
v_call: TRBV7-9
j_call: TRBJ1-2
clone_size: -
cdr3_nt: TGTGCCAGCAGCGCAGGGCCAGGCCAAACCATCTTC
cdr3_aa: CASSAGPGQTIF

d_call: TRBD2
v_call: TRBV5-1
j_call: TRBJ2-7
clone_size: -
cdr3_nt: TGCGCCAGCAGCTTGGGTGTTTGGGACGGGAGGGCTGGCGAGCAGTACTTC
cdr3_aa: CASSLGVWDGRAGEQYF

d_call: TRBD1
v_call: TRBV2
j_call: TRBJ2-1
clone_size: -
cdr3_nt: TGTGCCAGCAGTATACAGGGGAAGTCCTACAATGAGCAGTTCTTC
cdr3_aa: CASSIQGKSYNEQFF

d_call: -
v_call: TRBV7-2
j_call: TRBJ1-3
clone_size: -
cdr3_nt: TGTGCCAGCAGCGATACCGACAGATCTGGAAACACCATATATTTT
cdr3_aa: CASSDTDRSGNTIYF

d_call: TRBD2
v_call: TRBV13
j_call: TRBJ2-5
clone_size: once
cdr3_nt: TGTGCCAGCAGCTTAGGCGGGGTTACATACCTCCGACTAGCGGGGGGACAAGAGACCCAGTACTTC
cdr3_aa: CASSLGGVTYLRLAGGQETQYF

d_call: -
v_call: TRBV29-1
j_call: TRBJ1-1
clone_size: -
cdr3_nt: TGCAGCGCTGACAGGTCGAACACTGAAGCTTTCTTT
cdr3_aa: CSADRSNTEAFF

d_call: -
v_call: TRBV21-1
j_call: TRBJ1-2
clone_size: -
cdr3_nt: TGTGCCAGCAGCAAAGCTACCCAGACTGCCTATGGCTACACCTTC
cdr3_aa: CASSKATQTAYGYTF

d_call: TRBD1
v_call: TRBV2
j_call: TRBJ1-1
clone_size: -
cdr3_nt: TGTGCCAGCAGGGGGACAGTTGCTTTCTTT
cdr3_aa: CASRGTVAFF

d_call: -
v_call: TRBV27
j_call: TRBJ2-1
clone_size: -
cdr3_nt: TGTGCCAGCAGTTTTCCGGGGAGAAACAATGAGCAGTTCTTC
cdr3_aa: CASSFPGRNNEQFF

d_call: TRBD1
v_call: TRBV5-1
j_call: TRBJ2-5
clone_size: -
cdr3_nt: TGCGCCAGCAGCCAAAGGACAGGGGGCAGGGAGACCCAGTACTTC
cdr3_aa: CASSQRTGGRETQYF

d_call: TRBD1
v_call: TRBV4-1
j_call: TRBJ1-4
clone_size: few
cdr3_nt: TGCGCCAGCAGCATCAGGGGGGCGAGGGATGATGAAAAACTGTTTTTT
cdr3_aa: CASSIRGARDDEKLFF

d_call: -
v_call: TRBV7-9
j_call: TRBJ2-3
clone_size: -
cdr3_nt: TGTTCCAGCAGCTACACAGGCATTGGGTATTTT
cdr3_aa: CSSSYTGIGYF

d_call: -
v_call: TRBV4-2
j_call: TRBJ2-7
clone_size: -
cdr3_nt: TGTGCCAGCAGCCGAGAGCCAGGTTCACCCTACGAGCAGTACTTC
cdr3_aa: CASSREPGSPYEQYF

d_call: TRBD1
v_call: TRBV7-2
j_call: TRBJ1-4
clone_size: -
cdr3_nt: TGTGCCAGCAGTCCCAGGGGGCGAGGGTCTAATGAAAAACTGTTTTTT
cdr3_aa: CASSPRGRGSNEKLFF

d_call: TRBD1
v_call: TRBV4-1
j_call: TRBJ2-7
clone_size: -
cdr3_nt: TGCGCCAGCAGCCAAAGGGACAGCTACGAGCAGTACTTC
cdr3_aa: CASSQRDSYEQYF

d_call: TRBD1
v_call: TRBV7-8
j_call: TRBJ1-2
clone_size: -
cdr3_nt: TGTGCCAGCAGCCCCGTAAACAGGGGCTATGGCTACACCTTC
cdr3_aa: CASSPVNRGYGYTF

d_call: TRBD2
v_call: TRBV10-3
j_call: TRBJ2-7
clone_size: -
cdr3_nt: TGTGCCATCAGTCAACCCGACATTAGCGGGAGTGCAGAGCAGTACTTC
cdr3_aa: CAISQPDISGSAEQYF

d_call: -
v_call: TRBV9
j_call: TRBJ2-3
clone_size: -
cdr3_nt: TGTGCCAGCAGCACCCCGGGGGCAGATACGCAGTATTTT
cdr3_aa: CASSTPGADTQYF

d_call: TRBD2
v_call: TRBV15
j_call: TRBJ2-2
clone_size: -
cdr3_nt: TGTGCCACCAGGTCCAAAATCGCGGGGGGGCCGAACACCGGGGAGCTGTTTTTT
cdr3_aa: CATRSKIAGGPNTGELFF

d_call: -
v_call: TRBV19
j_call: TRBJ2-7
clone_size: -
cdr3_nt: TGTGCCAGTAGTATAGGGGCAGTCTCCTACGAGCAGTACTTC
cdr3_aa: CASSIGAVSYEQYF

d_call: TRBD1
v_call: TRBV7-9
j_call: TRBJ2-2
clone_size: -
cdr3_nt: TGTTCCGGATCAGGGGGCCCCGGGGAGCTGTTTTTT
cdr3_aa: CSGSGGPGELFF

d_call: -
v_call: TRBV11-3
j_call: TRBJ2-1
clone_size: once
cdr3_nt: TGTGCCAGCAGCCTCTTGGGGGGGCGCAATGAGCAGTTCTTC
cdr3_aa: CASSLLGGRNEQFF

d_call: TRBD2
v_call: TRBV7-8
j_call: TRBJ2-3
clone_size: -
cdr3_nt: TGTGCCAGCAGCCCCAGGGCTCGCGGGAGGACTAGCACAGATACGCAGTATTTT
cdr3_aa: CASSPRARGRTSTDTQYF

d_call: TRBD1
v_call: TRBV5-1
j_call: TRBJ2-3
clone_size: -
cdr3_nt: TGCGCCAGCAGCTATGACAGGGGCGATACGCAGTATTTT
cdr3_aa: CASSYDRGDTQYF

d_call: -
v_call: TRBV28
j_call: TRBJ2-1
clone_size: -
cdr3_nt: TGTGCCAGCACCTTAGCCTTCCGCCTCGGGAATGAGCAGTTCTTC
cdr3_aa: CASTLAFRLGNEQFF

d_call: -
v_call: TRBV28
j_call: TRBJ2-7
clone_size: -
cdr3_nt: TGTGCCAGCAATGAGGAGGTTCGGTACGAGCAGTACTTC
cdr3_aa: CASNEEVRYEQYF

d_call: -
v_call: TRBV11-2
j_call: TRBJ2-4
clone_size: -
cdr3_nt: TGTGCCAGCAGCCCCCTGACAGGTCCCAAAAACATTCAGTACTTC
cdr3_aa: CASSPLTGPKNIQYF

d_call: TRBD1
v_call: TRBV6-6
j_call: TRBJ2-7
clone_size: -
cdr3_nt: TGTGCCAGCAGTTACCCTCGGGACAGGGGCCCCAACGAGCAGTACTTC
cdr3_aa: CASSYPRDRGPNEQYF

d_call: TRBD1
v_call: TRBV7-6
j_call: TRBJ2-5
clone_size: -
cdr3_nt: TGTGCCAGCAGCTGGGGACAGGGGAGTGAGACCCAGTACTTC
cdr3_aa: CASSWGQGSETQYF

d_call: -
v_call: TRBV27
j_call: TRBJ1-2
clone_size: -
cdr3_nt: TGTGCCAGCAGTTTGGATGGCAGGGTGGGAGGCTACACCTTC
cdr3_aa: CASSLDGRVGGYTF

d_call: TRBD1
v_call: TRBV4-3
j_call: TRBJ1-1
clone_size: -
cdr3_nt: TGCGCCAGCAGCCAAGAACGTACAGGGGGACTGAACACTGAAGCTTTCTTT
cdr3_aa: CASSQERTGGLNTEAFF

d_call: TRBD2
v_call: TRBV27
j_call: TRBJ2-1
clone_size: -
cdr3_nt: TGTGCCAGCAGCTCGGGGGGGGCATACAATGAGCAGTTCTTC
cdr3_aa: CASSSGGAYNEQFF

d_call: TRBD1
v_call: TRBV4-1
j_call: TRBJ1-1
clone_size: -
cdr3_nt: TGCGCCAGCAGCCAAGCCGGGACAGGACACCTGAACACTGAAGCTTTCTTT
cdr3_aa: CASSQAGTGHLNTEAFF

d_call: TRBD1
v_call: TRBV4-1
j_call: TRBJ1-2
clone_size: -
cdr3_nt: TGCGCCAGCAGCCAAGAGAGACAGGGGACCTATGGCTACACCTTC
cdr3_aa: CASSQERQGTYGYTF

d_call: -
v_call: TRBV4-1
j_call: TRBJ1-1
clone_size: once
cdr3_nt: TGCGCCAGCAGCCCCCTGGGCCTGGCCCATGAAGCTTTCTTT
cdr3_aa: CASSPLGLAHEAFF

d_call: -
v_call: TRBV10-3
j_call: TRBJ2-2
clone_size: once
cdr3_nt: TGTGCCATCAGGGCTTCCGGGGAGCTGTTTTTT
cdr3_aa: CAIRASGELFF

d_call: -
v_call: TRBV6-1
j_call: TRBJ2-6
clone_size: -
cdr3_nt: TGTGCCAGCAGAGGAGGGGCCTCTGGGGCCAACGTCCTGACTTTC
cdr3_aa: CASRGGASGANVLTF

d_call: TRBD1
v_call: TRBV14
j_call: TRBJ2-7
clone_size: -
cdr3_nt: TGTGCCAGCAGCCCAGATGGACAGGGGAATAGCGAGCAGTACTTC
cdr3_aa: CASSPDGQGNSEQYF

d_call: -
v_call: TRBV2
j_call: TRBJ2-1
clone_size: -
cdr3_nt: TGTGCCAGCCTGTCCTCCCACAGGGATGAGCAGTTCTTC
cdr3_aa: CASLSSHRDEQFF

d_call: -
v_call: TRBV27
j_call: TRBJ1-1
clone_size: -
cdr3_nt: TGTGCCAGCAGTTCCACACCCCTTCCAGGGTCCGGAGCTTTCTTT
cdr3_aa: CASSSTPLPGSGAFF

d_call: TRBD1
v_call: TRBV6-5
j_call: TRBJ1-1
clone_size: -
cdr3_nt: TGTGCCGTTTACAGGGGGGCCCCGACTGAAGCTTTCTTT
cdr3_aa: CAVYRGAPTEAFF